The entry below describes one T cell receptor (beta chain). It has no known antigen specificity. No much larger clone exists at a distance of one base, and base qualities are not known. Intraepithelial and lamina propria lymphocytes were isolated from graft specimens using dithiothreitol, EDTA incubations and collagenase D digestion. Serial intestinal graft biopsy specimens collected up to 600 days after transplant underwent bulk TCR-beta sequencing. The method behind the library was the immunoSEQ multiplex PCR assay. High-throughput TCR-beta CDR3 sequencing of genomic DNA from most patients was performed by Adaptive Biotechnologies. In the original analysis: TCR sequencing data for around 19 patients were retrieved from Adaptive's ImmunoSEQ software; three other patients were processed with MiXCR and VDJtools. CDR3 nucleotide sequences shared between donor and recipient were removed because the origin of such sequences could not be assigned. Alloreactive clones required at least 2-fold expansion over unstimulated cells and minimum CFSE-low frequency of 0.002% (template counts) or 0.001% (read counts). A clone was considered mappable if detected in the sequenced pre-transplant spleen, lymph node, or MLR CFSE-low populations of the donor or recipient. Cumulative frequency of alloreactive clones was calculated as a percentage of all sequences weighted by copy number. TCRdb took this table from immuneACCESS and kept in-frame rearrangements with V and J called. Such tables lack part of the clones; where checked against another copy, unresolved V genes explain under half of the gap, and the rest is unexplained. The DNA gave D and trimming, while V, J and clone size come from that table. Counted in this sample were about 37,000 clones; 75% to 90% of them appeared once. About a sixth of the sample lies in the top ten.

Reading the germline V gene gives CDR1 MNHEY and CDR2 SVGAGI. The CDR3 numbers 13 residues from cysteine through phenylalanine. The DNA shown is the 39-base CDR3, in frame from base 1. The germline ends are 11 bases apart after V is trimmed by 2 bases and J by 8 bases. The record originates from a study of graft-versus-host responses after intestinal transplantation (dated by TCRdb to about 2021). The study in broad terms: The transplants that recipients received were multivisceral, liver-intestinal, or isolated intestinal. Every recipient was given anti-thymocyte globulin induction, then maintenance tacrolimus and steroids for roughly 3 years. Graft-versus-host and host-versus-graft alloreactive T cell clones were tracked in the graft, circulation and bone marrow after intestinal transplantation using bulk TCR-beta CDR3 sequencing. Alloreactive clones were identified by sequencing pre-transplant mixed lymphocyte reaction products and comparing them with unstimulated pre-transplant donor and recipient T cells. The cohort enrolled approximately 24 intestinal transplant recipients including one retransplant, and 3 patients lacking pretransplant specimens were excluded. Donor T cell macrochimerism was defined as a peak of at least 4% donor T cells among recipient peripheral blood mononuclear cells. Samples from a few later patients were sequenced in-house on an Illumina MiSeq with MiXCR processing rather than by the commercial service. What the study reported, not specific to this receptor: GvH clones turned up in recipient bone marrow, with some appearing earlier in ileal mucosa or blood, a pattern consistent with an intestinal mucosal origin. Early after transplant, peak levels of circulating GvH clones were found to be associated with declines in HvG clones. Patients with donor T cell macrochimerism had high GvH to HvG T cell clonal ratios in their allografts. The conclusions were limited by the relatively low number and heterogeneity of the intestinal transplant patients.

The chain links TRBV6-5 with TRBJ2-3, with the D gene too uncertain to name. This specimen was ileum tissue, taken 204 days after intestinal transplant. The TCR sequence derives from a human patient who received an intestinal transplant, so some T cells may come from the graft donor. CDR3 sequence: CASSYGPSGTQYF. The DNA sequence follows: TGTGCCAGCAGTTACGGGCCGTCTGGTACGCAGTATTTT.